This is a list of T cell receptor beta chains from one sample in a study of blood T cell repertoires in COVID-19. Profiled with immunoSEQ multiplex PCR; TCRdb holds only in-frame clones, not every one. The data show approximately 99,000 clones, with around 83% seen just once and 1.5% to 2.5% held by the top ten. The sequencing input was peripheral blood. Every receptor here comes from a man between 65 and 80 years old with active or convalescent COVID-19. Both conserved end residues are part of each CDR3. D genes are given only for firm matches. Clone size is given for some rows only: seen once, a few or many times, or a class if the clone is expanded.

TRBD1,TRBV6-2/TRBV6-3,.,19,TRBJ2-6,CASSYEGTGPIPGANVLTF,TGTGCCAGCAGTTACGAGGGGACAGGCCCTATTCCTGGGGCCAACGTCCTGACTTTC
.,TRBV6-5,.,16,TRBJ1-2,CASSYSNRVPEGGYTF,TGTGCCAGCAGTTACTCGAACAGGGTCCCCGAAGGCGGCTACACCTTC
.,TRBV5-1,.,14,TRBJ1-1,CASSIESYNTEAFF,TGCGCCAGCAGCATAGAGAGTTATAACACTGAAGCTTTCTTT
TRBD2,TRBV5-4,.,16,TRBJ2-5,CASSRAPGGNQETQYF,TGTGCCAGCAGCCGAGCTCCGGGGGGGAACCAAGAGACCCAGTACTTC
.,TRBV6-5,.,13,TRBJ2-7,CASRRPASYEQYF,TGTGCCAGCAGGCGCCCTGCATCCTACGAGCAGTACTTC
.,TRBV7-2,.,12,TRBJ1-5,CASSLVGGPQHF,TGTGCCAGCAGCTTAGTTGGAGGGCCCCAGCATTTT
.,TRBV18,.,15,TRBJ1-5,CASSPQVEANQPQHF,TGTGCCAGCTCACCCCAGGTGGAGGCCAATCAGCCCCAGCATTTT
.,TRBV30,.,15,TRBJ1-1,CAWSAQGFGSSEAFF,TGTGCCTGGAGTGCCCAGGGGTTCGGGTCTTCTGAAGCTTTCTTT
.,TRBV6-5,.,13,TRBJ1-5,CASSLEERQPQHF,TGTGCCAGCAGTTTGGAGGAGCGTCAGCCCCAGCATTTT
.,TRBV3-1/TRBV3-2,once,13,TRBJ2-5,CASSLRGSETQYF,TGTGCCAGCAGCCTCCGGGGGAGCGAGACCCAGTACTTC
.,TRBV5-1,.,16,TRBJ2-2,CASSMDGGRNTGELFF,TGCGCCAGCAGCATGGATGGGGGGAGGAACACCGGGGAGCTGTTTTTT
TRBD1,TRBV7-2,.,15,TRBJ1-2,CASSLQDRSNYGYTF,TGTGCCAGCAGCCTCCAGGACAGGAGTAACTATGGCTACACCTTC
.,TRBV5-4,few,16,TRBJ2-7,CASSSKQGIESYEQYF,TGTGCCAGCAGCTCCAAACAGGGTATCGAATCCTACGAGCAGTACTTC
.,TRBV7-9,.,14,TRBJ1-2,CASSFSGGVSGYTF,TGTGCCAGCAGCTTTAGCGGGGGAGTTTCTGGCTACACCTTC
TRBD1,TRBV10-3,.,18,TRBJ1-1,CAISEGERDRGMNTEAFF,TGTGCCATCAGTGAGGGCGAGAGGGACAGGGGAATGAACACTGAAGCTTTCTTT
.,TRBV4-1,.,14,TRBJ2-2,CASSRTDWGGELFF,TGCGCCAGCAGCCGGACAGACTGGGGCGGGGAGCTGTTTTTT
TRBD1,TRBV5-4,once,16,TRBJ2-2,CVSSLGDRDFAGELFF,TGTGTCAGCAGCTTGGGTGACAGGGATTTTGCCGGGGAGCTGTTTTTT
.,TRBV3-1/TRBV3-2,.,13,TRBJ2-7,CASSRRGEDEQYF,TGTGCCAGCAGCCGGCGGGGCGAGGACGAGCAGTACTTC
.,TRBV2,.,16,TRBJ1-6,CASSGGGSSYNSPLHF,TGTGCCAGCAGCGGGGGAGGGTCCTCCTATAATTCACCCCTCCACTTT
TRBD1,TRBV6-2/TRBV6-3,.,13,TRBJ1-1,CASSPRGGRRFFF,TGTGCCAGCAGCCCACGAGGGGGCCGCCGTTTCTTCTTT
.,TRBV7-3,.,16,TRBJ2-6,CASSFDRPSGANVLTF,TGTGCCAGCAGCTTCGACAGGCCGTCTGGGGCCAACGTCCTGACTTTC
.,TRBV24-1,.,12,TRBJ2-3,CATRGPVDTQYF,TGTGCCACCAGGGGCCCGGTGGATACGCAGTATTTT
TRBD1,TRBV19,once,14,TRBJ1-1,CASSPGGYNTEAFF,TGTGCCAGTAGTCCAGGGGGGTATAACACTGAAGCTTTCTTT
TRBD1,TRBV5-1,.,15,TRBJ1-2,CASSSNLQGNYGYTF,TGCGCCAGCAGCTCGAACCTACAGGGGAACTATGGCTACACCTTC
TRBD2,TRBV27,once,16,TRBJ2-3,CASSFSGGARVNTQYF,TGTGCCAGCAGTTTTAGCGGGGGGGCGAGAGTAAATACGCAGTATTTT
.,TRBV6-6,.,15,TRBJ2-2,CASSPGQTKTGELFF,TGTGCCAGCAGTCCCGGTCAGACTAAGACCGGGGAGCTGTTTTTT
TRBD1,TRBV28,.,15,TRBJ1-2,CASNAPGQGASGYTF,TGTGCCAGCAACGCCCCGGGACAGGGGGCGAGCGGCTACACCTTC
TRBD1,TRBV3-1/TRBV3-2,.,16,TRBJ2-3,CASSQTRDRNTDTQYF,TGTGCCAGCAGCCAGACCCGGGACAGGAACACAGATACGCAGTATTTT
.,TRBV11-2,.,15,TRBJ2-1,CASSLSGGAYNEQFF,TGTGCCAGCAGCTTGTCGGGGGGCGCTTACAATGAGCAGTTCTTC
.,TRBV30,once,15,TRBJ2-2,CAWSVGQENTGELFF,TGTGCCTGGAGTGTTGGGCAGGAGAACACCGGGGAGCTGTTTTTT
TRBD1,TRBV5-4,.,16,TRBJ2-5,CASSLTLTGFGETQYF,TGTGCCAGCAGCTTGACCCTGACAGGGTTTGGGGAGACCCAGTACTTC
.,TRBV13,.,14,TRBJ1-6,CASSLESGNSPLHF,TGTGCCAGCAGCTTAGAATCGGGGAATTCACCCCTCCACTTT
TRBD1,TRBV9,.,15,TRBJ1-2,CASSVGQETNYGYTF,TGTGCCAGCAGCGTGGGACAGGAGACTAACTATGGCTACACCTTC
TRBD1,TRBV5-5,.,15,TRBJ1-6,CASSLVLQGNSPLHF,TGTGCCAGCAGCTTGGTTTTACAGGGGAATTCACCCCTCCACTTT
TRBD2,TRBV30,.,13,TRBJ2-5,CAWCRGGAETQYF,TGTGCCTGGTGTCGCGGGGGGGCGGAGACCCAGTACTTC
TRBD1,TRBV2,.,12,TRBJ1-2,CASSQGVSGYTF,TGTGCCAGCAGTCAGGGGGTCTCGGGCTACACCTTC
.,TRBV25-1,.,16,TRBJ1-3,CASSDSNRGNGNTIYF,TGTGCCAGCAGTGACTCTAATAGAGGAAATGGAAACACCATATATTTT
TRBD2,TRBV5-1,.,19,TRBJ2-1,CASSLGLAGGPSSYNEQFF,TGCGCCAGCAGCTTGGGACTAGCGGGGGGCCCCAGCTCCTACAATGAGCAGTTCTTC
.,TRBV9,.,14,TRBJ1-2,CASSGLPNDYGYTF,TGTGCCAGCAGCGGGCTCCCAAACGACTATGGCTACACCTTC
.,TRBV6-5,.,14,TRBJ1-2,CASRGGLGMGRYTF,TGTGCCAGCAGAGGGGGACTAGGAATGGGGCGCTACACCTTC
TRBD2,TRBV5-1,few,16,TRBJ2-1,CASSSRLAGGHNEQFF,TGCGCCAGCAGCTCGAGACTAGCGGGGGGGCACAATGAGCAGTTCTTC